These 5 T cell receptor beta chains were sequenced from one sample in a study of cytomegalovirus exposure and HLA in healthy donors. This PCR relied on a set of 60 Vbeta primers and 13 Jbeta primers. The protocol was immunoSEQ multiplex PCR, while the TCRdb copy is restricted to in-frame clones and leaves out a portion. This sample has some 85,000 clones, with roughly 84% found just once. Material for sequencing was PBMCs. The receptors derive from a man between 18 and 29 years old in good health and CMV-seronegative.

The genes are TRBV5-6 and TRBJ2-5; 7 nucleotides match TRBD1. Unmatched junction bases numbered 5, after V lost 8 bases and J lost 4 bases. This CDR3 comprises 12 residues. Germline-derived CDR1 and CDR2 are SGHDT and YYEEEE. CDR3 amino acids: CASNRDRETQYF. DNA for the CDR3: TGTGCCAGTAACCGGGACAGAGAGACCCAGTACTTC.

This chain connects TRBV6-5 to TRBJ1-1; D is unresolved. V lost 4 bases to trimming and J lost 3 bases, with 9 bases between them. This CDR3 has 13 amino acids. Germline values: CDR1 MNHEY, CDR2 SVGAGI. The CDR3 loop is CASSLLQDTEAFF. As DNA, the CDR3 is TGTGCCAGCAGTTTATTGCAGGACACTGAAGCTTTCTTT.

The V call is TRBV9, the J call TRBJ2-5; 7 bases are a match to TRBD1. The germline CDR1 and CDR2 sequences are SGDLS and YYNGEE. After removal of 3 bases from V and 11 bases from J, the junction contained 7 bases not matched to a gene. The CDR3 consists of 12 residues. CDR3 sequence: CASSADSTGQYF. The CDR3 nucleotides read TGTGCCAGCAGCGCTGATTCGACAGGGCAGTACTTC.

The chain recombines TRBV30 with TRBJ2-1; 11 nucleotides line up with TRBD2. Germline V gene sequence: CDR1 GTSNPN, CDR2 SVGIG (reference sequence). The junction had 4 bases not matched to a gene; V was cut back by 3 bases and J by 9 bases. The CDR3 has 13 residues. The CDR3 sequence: CAWRTSGSGEQFF. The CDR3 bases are TGTGCCTGGAGAACTAGCGGGAGCGGTGAGCAGTTCTTC.

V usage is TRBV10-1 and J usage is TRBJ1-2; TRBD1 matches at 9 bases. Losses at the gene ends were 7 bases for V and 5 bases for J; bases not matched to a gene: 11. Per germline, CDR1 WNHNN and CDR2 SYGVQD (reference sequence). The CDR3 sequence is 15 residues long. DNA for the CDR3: TGCGCCAGCAATAGGACAGGGGCCGGGAGGTATGGCTACACCTTC. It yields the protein CASNRTGAGRYGYTF.